The 29 T cell receptor beta chains below all came from one sample that was sequenced in a study of T cell responses to AZD1222 COVID-19 vaccine. TCRdb's copy holds only in-frame clones and misses some; the assay was immunoSEQ multiplex PCR. Among under 150,000 clones, about 90% were seen once, and the ten largest hold under 2%. Sequences were derived from peripheral blood, sampled 28 days after the second AZD1222 dose. The receptors come from an adult who received the AZD1222 COVID-19 vaccine.

This chain links TRBV7-9 with TRBJ1-1; the match to TRBD1 covers 7 bases. The CDR3 has 11 amino acids. Trimming took 8 bases from V and 9 from J; bases not matched to a gene: 6. Germline CDR1 reads SEHNR; CDR2 reads FQNEAQ (reference sequence). The CDR3, as DNA: TGTGCCAGCCTAAGGGACAGCCAAGCTTTCTTT. Translating it yields CASLRDSQAFF.

V is TRBV20-1 and J is TRBJ1-2; a weak D match, TRBD1 (5 bases). From germline, CDR1 is DFQATT and CDR2 SNEGSKA (reference sequence). The CDR3 loop spans 16 amino acids. V gave up 3 bases and J gave up 2 bases, with 19 bases separating them. CDR3 sequence (DNA): TGCAGTGCTAGTGAGGGCCGGGGGGGGAAGAACTATGGCTACACCTTC. Translating it yields CSASEGRGGKNYGYTF.

This clone was seen more than once but under ten times. The CDR3 region has the DNA TGTGCCAGCAGTTTATCGGACGCCCGGGATAGCAATCAGCCCCAGCATTTT. Protein sequence: CASSLSDARDSNQPQHF. The chain couples TRBV28 to TRBJ1-5; D not resolved. CDR3 length: 17 residues. The germline CDR1 and CDR2 sequences are MDHEN and SYDVKM. V was shortened by 1 base and J by 0 bases, with 13 bases between the two germline ends.

This chain connects TRBV6-5 to TRBJ2-2; D tentatively reads TRBD1 or TRBD2 (7 bases each). The CDR3 covers 16 residues. Germline V gene lookup returns CDR1 MNHEY and CDR2 SVGAGI. V was clipped by 0 bases and J by 5 bases, with 13 bases between them. CDR3 region: CASSYSAQGGTGELFF. The CDR3 coding sequence is TGTGCCAGCAGTTACTCGGCCCAGGGGGGGACCGGGGAGCTGTTTTTT.

The chain is built from TRBV18 and TRBJ2-3, with TRBD1 matching over 9 bases. This CDR3 is built from 15 residues. Germline CDR1 is KGHSH and CDR2 is LQKENI. After removal of 3 bases from V and 1 base from J, the junction contained 2 bases not matched to a gene. For the CDR3, the DNA is TGTGCCAGCTCACCGGGGACAGGGCGCACAGATACGCAGTATTTT. This codes for CASSPGTGRTDTQYF.

This chain uses TRBV14 with TRBJ2-1, with D possibly called TRBD1 or TRBD2 (5 bases each). V shed 6 bases and J shed 5 bases, with 17 bases lying between them. The CDR3 spans 15 residues. Germline CDR1 reads SGHDN; CDR2 reads FVKESK. DNA of the CDR3: TGTGCCAGCAGTGGGCTGGGACCAACACACAATGAGCAGTTCTTC. Its protein is CASSGLGPTHNEQFF.

V gene TRBV7-2 combines with J gene TRBJ1-4; 10 bases are shared with TRBD1. CDR3 length equals 16 residues. Trimming removed 2 bases from V and 3 bases from J; junction bases left unmatched: 3. Germline CDR1 reads SGHTA; CDR2 reads FQGNSA. Written as DNA, the CDR3 is TGTGCCAGCAGCTTACGACAGGGGGCATCTAATGAAAAACTGTTTTTT. This translates into CASSLRQGASNEKLFF.

J is TRBJ1-2 and V is TRBV24-1, with unresolved D. The germline CDR1 and CDR2 sequences are KGHDR and SFDVKD. Trimming pared 4 bases from V and 0 bases from J, leaving 8 bases between. The CDR3 totals 14 residues. Here the CDR3 reads CATSENGANYGYTF. CDR3 nucleotide sequence: TGTGCCACCAGTGAGAACGGAGCTAACTATGGCTACACCTTC.

V usage is TRBV9 and J usage is TRBJ2-7, with 12 bases identical to TRBD2. This CDR3 spans 14 amino acids. V trimming: 6 bases; J trimming: 4 bases; junction bases outside the gene matches: 5. Germline V CDR1 and CDR2: SGDLS, YYNGEE. The CDR3 DNA follows: TGTGCCAGCACCACGGGACTAGCGGGTTACGAGCAGTACTTC. Protein product: CASTTGLAGYEQYF. Drawing the rest from reference TRBV9 and TRBJ2-7, the complete variable domain is DSGVTQTPKHLITATGQRVTLRCSPRSGDLSVYWYQQSLDQGLQFLIQYYNGEERAKGNILERFSAQQFPDLHSELNLSSLELGDSALYFCASTTGLAGYEQYFGPGTRLTVT.

The genes are TRBV18 and TRBJ2-7; no clear D gene. Germline CDR1 and CDR2: KGHSH and LQKENI. V was trimmed by 6 bases and J by 3 bases, leaving 12 bases between them. The CDR3 covers 13 residues. The CDR3 DNA sequence: TGTGCCAGCTCCCGGTCTGGGGTCTACGAGCAGTACTTC. This sequence encodes CASSRSGVYEQYF.

J is TRBJ1-2 and V is TRBV2, with unresolved D. Looked up from germline, CDR1 is SNHLY and CDR2 is FYNNEI. This CDR3 is built from 13 residues. Trimming pared 6 bases from V and 5 bases from J, leaving 13 bases between. CDR3 residues: CASRVGLGYGYTF. DNA for the CDR3: TGTGCCAGCAGGGTAGGCCTGGGGTATGGCTACACCTTC.

V usage is TRBV11-3 and J usage is TRBJ2-2; tentatively, D is TRBD1 (5 bases). The CDR3 extends over 16 amino acids. V was shortened by 5 bases and J by 6 bases, with 19 bases between the two germline ends. Germline V gives CDR1 SGHNT, CDR2 YENEEA. CDR3 nucleotides: TGTGCCAGCAGCCCCAGAGGCAGGGATACACCCGGGGAGCTGTTTTTT. It encodes CASSPRGRDTPGELFF.

V usage is TRBV19 and J usage is TRBJ1-5; 8 bases fit TRBD1. Germline values: CDR1 LNHDA, CDR2 SQIVND (reference sequence). After removal of 0 bases from V and 2 bases from J, the junction contained 3 bases not matched to a gene. The CDR3 has 16 amino acids. In nucleotides, the CDR3 is TGTGCCAGTAGTATAGAGACGACAGGGGGCAATCAGCCCCAGCATTTT. Its protein product is CASSIETTGGNQPQHF.

This clone showed up just once. The rearrangement uses TRBV19 and TRBJ2-2, with D perhaps assigned TRBD1 or TRBD2 (5 bases each). This CDR3 has 15 residues. Germline lookup yields CDR1 LNHDA and CDR2 SQIVND (reference sequence). Trimming cost V 1 base and J 2 bases, with 8 bases left between them. The CDR3 region is CASSIVGGNTGELFF. As DNA, the CDR3 is TGTGCCAGTAGTATAGTTGGGGGAAACACCGGGGAGCTGTTTTTT.

The chain joins TRBV7-9 to TRBJ1-2, with no clear D. With 5 bases removed from V and 4 bases from J, the gap between germline ends came to 14 bases. This CDR3 region has 14 residues. The germline CDR1 and CDR2 sequences are SEHNR and FQNEAQ (reference sequence). In DNA, the CDR3 is TGTGCCAGCAGCGAAGCCCGGCGGGCCTATGGCTACACCTTC. The encoded protein is CASSEARRAYGYTF.

The chain links TRBV11-1 to TRBJ1-1, with D tentatively TRBD1 (5 bases). The V gene lost 6 bases and the J gene lost 4 bases, with 12 bases spanning the gap. Germline CDR1 is SGHAT and CDR2 is FQDESV (reference sequence). This CDR3 has 13 residues. CDR3 sequence (DNA): TGTGCCAGCAGACCTTGGGGGAGCACTGAAGCTTTCTTT. This codes for CASRPWGSTEAFF.

The J gene is TRBJ2-1, the V gene TRBV12-3 or TRBV12-4; 9 nucleotides agree with TRBD1. The CDR3 sequence is 11 residues long. V dropped 1 base and J dropped 16; count of bases not matched to a gene: 2. The CDR3 here is CASSLGTGEFF. The DNA for the CDR3 is TGTGCCAGCAGTTTAGGGACAGGGGAATTCTTC.

This clone was detected only once. The rearrangement uses TRBV14 and TRBJ1-3; tentative D call: TRBD1 (5 bases). From germline, CDR1 is SGHDN and CDR2 FVKESK. V lost 0 bases and J lost 0, with 9 bases in between. The CDR3 extends over 16 amino acids. The CDR3, as DNA: TGTGCCAGCAGCCAAGATTTACAGGCCTCTGGAAACACCATATATTTT. Protein product: CASSQDLQASGNTIYF.

The chain is built from TRBV7-3 and TRBJ1-2; no clear D. From germline, CDR1 is SGHTA and CDR2 FQGTGA. The CDR3 loop spans 14 amino acids. The V gene lost 0 bases and the J gene lost 8 bases, with 13 bases spanning the gap. CDR3 sequence: CASSLTPGSDGYTF. CDR3 DNA: TGTGCCAGCAGCTTAACACCGGGGTCGGACGGCTACACCTTC.

The chain carries TRBV21-1 and TRBJ1-6. TRBV21-1 is designated a pseudogene. CDR3 length: 19 amino acids. The CDR3 sequence is CASSKHRRLPSSYNSPLHF. The CDR3 nucleotides are TGTGCCAGCAGCAAACACCGGAGGCTTCCGAGCTCCTATAATTCACCCCTCCACTTT.

The chain couples TRBV2 to TRBJ2-5; D not resolved. Per germline, CDR1 SNHLY and CDR2 FYNNEI. V was cut by 6 bases and J by 3 bases, with 11 bases left in between. The CDR3 totals 13 residues. CDR3 in DNA: TGTGCCAGCAGGGCTCAAACGGAAGAGACCCAGTACTTC. This encodes CASRAQTEETQYF.

The gene calls are TRBV6-6 and TRBJ1-2, with D unclear. The CDR3 has 10 amino acids. V lost 6 bases and J 8 bases, leaving 7 bases between the germline ends. Per the germline V gene, CDR1 is MNHNY and CDR2 is SVGAGI (reference sequence). This chain's CDR3 is CASRAAGYTF. In DNA, the CDR3 is TGTGCCAGCAGGGCCGCGGGCTACACCTTC.

V and J are TRBV5-6 and TRBJ1-2; D gene uncertain. The CDR3 spans 14 residues. The germline V gene encodes CDR1 SGHDT and CDR2 YYEEEE. Trimming shortened V by 3 bases and J by 10 bases, and 19 bases separated the two germline ends. The CDR3 nucleotides read TGTGCCAGCAGCTGGGAGGCCAGGTTTTCTACCTACACCTTC. Protein: CASSWEARFSTYTF.

The chain carries TRBV15 and TRBJ1-3; no clear D gene. This CDR3 spans 16 amino acids. V was clipped by 1 base and J by 4 bases, with 14 bases between them. Per germline, CDR1 LNHNV and CDR2 YYDKDF (reference sequence). DNA for the CDR3: TGTGCCACCAGCAGAGCCAGGACGCCATCAGGAAACACCATATATTTT. This encodes CATSRARTPSGNTIYF.

The chain employs TRBV5-6 and TRBJ2-7; unclear D gene. Per germline, CDR1 SGHDT and CDR2 YYEEEE. The CDR3 is 16 residues long. V gave up 0 bases and J gave up 0 bases, with 13 bases separating them. CDR3 in amino acids: CASSLEAVRNSYEQYF. CDR3 coding DNA: TGTGCCAGCAGCTTGGAGGCAGTCCGGAACTCCTACGAGCAGTACTTC. Full variable domain (rest looked up from reference TRBV5-6 and TRBJ2-7): DAGVTQSPTHLIKTRGQQVTLRCSPKSGHDTVSWYQQALGQGPQFIFQYYEEEERQRGNFPDRFSGHQFPNYSSELNVNALLLGDSALYLCASSLEAVRNSYEQYFGPGTRLTVT.

The chain carries TRBV10-3 and TRBJ1-1; TRBD1 is a possible D gene (5 bases). The CDR3 sequence is 13 residues long. The germline gives CDR1 ENHRY, CDR2 SYGVKD. The V end lost 2 bases, the J end lost 6 bases, and 10 bases lay between the germline ends. The CDR3 bases are TGTGCCATCAGTGAGAGCAGGGCGGCTGAAGCTTTCTTT. The encoded protein is CAISESRAAEAFF.

This chain joins TRBV2 and TRBJ2-6; D is perhaps TRBD1 or TRBD2 (6 bases each). CDR1 is SNHLY, CDR2 FYNNEI, per germline. Trimming pared 2 bases from V and 2 bases from J, leaving 16 bases between. The CDR3 spans 18 residues. The CDR3 sequence: CASSENPGGFAGANVLTF. The CDR3 DNA reads TGTGCCAGCAGTGAAAACCCCGGGGGCTTCGCTGGGGCCAACGTCCTGACTTTC.

The rearrangement uses TRBV6-5 and TRBJ1-6; D ambiguous. This CDR3 is built from 15 residues. The V and J ends lost 2 bases and 7 bases respectively, with 12 bases between them. In germline, CDR1 is MNHEY, CDR2 SVGAGI. The CDR3 is CASSYRQTGNSPLHF. CDR3 coding DNA: TGTGCCAGCAGTTACAGGCAAACGGGGAATTCACCCCTCCACTTT.

This clone appeared a few times. This rearrangement joins TRBV6-1 to TRBJ1-5, with D perhaps TRBD1 (6 bases). Per the germline V gene, CDR1 is MNHNS and CDR2 is SASEGT. CDR3 length: 16 residues. V lost 4 bases and J lost 1, with 14 bases in between. In nucleotides, the CDR3 is TGTGCCAGCAGTGGATTATTGGACAGCAGCAATCAGCCCCAGCATTTT. Amino acids: CASSGLLDSSNQPQHF.